The T cell receptor (beta chain) described here comes from a study of T cell responses to AZD1222 COVID-19 vaccine. General observations from the study: Spike regions recognized by vaccine-associated CD4 TCRs spanned the protein, led by 160-218 and 743-854. Of spike-specific TCRs, nearly half reportedly target regions left unmutated in variants. Spike-specific TCR breadth and depth grew following two AZD1222 doses. Donor demographics were predominantly white British with a female majority; clonal diversity may be underestimated.

CDR3 length: 16 residues. Concerning this clone itself: Its matching antigen is unknown.

This table comes from immunoSEQ multiplex PCR, and its TCRdb copy is limited to in-frame clones, with some not included. The table has about 150,000 clones, over 90% seen once. Sequenced here: peripheral blood, sampled on day 0 of AZD1222 vaccination. This TCR came from an adult in good health. The rearrangement links TRBV21-1 to TRBJ1-3; TRBD1 is the table's D call, not checked against the DNA. TRBV21-1 is a pseudogene locus. The CDR3 bases are TGTGCCAGCAGCAAAGGACCAGGGGCTGCTGGAAACACCATATATTTT. Amino acids: CASSKGPGAAGNTIYF.